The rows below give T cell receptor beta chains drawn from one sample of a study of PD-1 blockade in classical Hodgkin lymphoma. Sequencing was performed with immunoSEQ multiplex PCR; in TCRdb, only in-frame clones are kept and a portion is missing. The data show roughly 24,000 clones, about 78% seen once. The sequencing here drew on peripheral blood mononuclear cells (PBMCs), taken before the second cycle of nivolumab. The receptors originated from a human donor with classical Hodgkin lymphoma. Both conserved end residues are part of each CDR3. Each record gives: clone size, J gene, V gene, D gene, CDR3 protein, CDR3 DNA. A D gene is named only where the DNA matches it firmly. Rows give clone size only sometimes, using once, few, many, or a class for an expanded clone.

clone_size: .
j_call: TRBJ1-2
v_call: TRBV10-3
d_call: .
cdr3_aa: CAISESMVGANYGYTF
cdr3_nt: TGTGCCATCAGTGAGTCGATGGTTGGAGCTAACTATGGCTACACCTTC

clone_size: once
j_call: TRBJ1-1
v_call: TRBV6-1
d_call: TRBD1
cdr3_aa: CASSERQGIVGTEAFF
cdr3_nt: TGTGCCAGCAGTGAAAGACAGGGAATAGTGGGCACTGAAGCTTTCTTT

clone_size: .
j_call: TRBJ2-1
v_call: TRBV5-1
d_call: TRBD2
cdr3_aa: CAGSPLAGGLEQFF
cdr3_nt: TGCGCCGGCAGCCCTCTAGCGGGAGGGCTTGAGCAGTTCTTC

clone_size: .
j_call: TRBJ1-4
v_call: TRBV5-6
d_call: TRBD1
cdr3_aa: CASIYWGQATNEKLFF
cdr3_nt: TGTGCCAGCATCTACTGGGGACAGGCAACTAATGAAAAACTGTTTTTT

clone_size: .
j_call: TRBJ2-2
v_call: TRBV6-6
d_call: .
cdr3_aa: CASSSRPNTGELFF
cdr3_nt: TGTGCCAGCAGTTCACGACCGAACACCGGGGAGCTGTTTTTT

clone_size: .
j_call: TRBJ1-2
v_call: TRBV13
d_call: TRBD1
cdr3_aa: CASSPTGGGLDYGYTF
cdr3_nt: TGTGCCAGCAGCCCAACAGGGGGCGGGTTAGACTATGGCTACACCTTC

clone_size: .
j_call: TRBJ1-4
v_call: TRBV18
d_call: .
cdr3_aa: CASSPPSGSEKLFF
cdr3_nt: TGTGCCAGCTCACCACCTTCAGGCTCCGAAAAACTGTTTTTT

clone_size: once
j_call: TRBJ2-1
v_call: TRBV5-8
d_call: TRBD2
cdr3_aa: CASSVASGTSSYNEQFF
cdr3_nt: TGTGCCAGCAGCGTGGCTAGCGGAACTAGCTCCTACAATGAGCAGTTCTTC

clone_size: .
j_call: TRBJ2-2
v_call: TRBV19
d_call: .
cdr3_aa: CASSISSLYTGELFF
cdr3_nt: TGTGCCAGTAGTATCTCTAGCTTATACACCGGGGAGCTGTTTTTT

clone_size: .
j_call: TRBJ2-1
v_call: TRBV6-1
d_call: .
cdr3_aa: CASSADKSSYNEQFF
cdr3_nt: TGTGCCAGCAGCGCGGATAAAAGCTCCTACAATGAGCAGTTCTTC

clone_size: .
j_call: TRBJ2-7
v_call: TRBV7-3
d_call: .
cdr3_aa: CASSQLARLGVYEQYF
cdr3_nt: TGCGCCAGCAGCCAACTTGCCCGACTAGGGGTCTACGAGCAGTACTTC

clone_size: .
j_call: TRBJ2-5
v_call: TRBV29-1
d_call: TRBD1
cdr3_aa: CSVGRDRGRETQYF
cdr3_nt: TGCAGCGTTGGCCGGGACAGGGGACGAGAGACCCAGTACTTC

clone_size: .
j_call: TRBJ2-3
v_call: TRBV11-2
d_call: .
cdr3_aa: CASSLDLGVDTQYF
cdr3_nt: TGTGCCAGCAGCTTAGATCTTGGTGTAGATACGCAGTATTTT

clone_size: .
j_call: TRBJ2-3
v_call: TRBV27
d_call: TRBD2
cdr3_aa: CASQREVSTDTQYF
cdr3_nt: TGTGCCAGCCAGCGGGAGGTGAGCACAGATACGCAGTATTTT

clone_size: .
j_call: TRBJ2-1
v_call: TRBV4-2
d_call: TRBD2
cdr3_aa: CASSQGLTSGRYNEQFF
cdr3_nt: TGTGCCAGCAGCCAAGGATTGACCAGCGGGAGGTACAATGAGCAGTTCTTC

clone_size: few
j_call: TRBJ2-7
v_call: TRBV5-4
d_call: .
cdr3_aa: CASSFPGAEPYEQYF
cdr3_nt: TGTGCCAGCAGCTTCCCGGGGGCGGAACCCTACGAGCAGTACTTC

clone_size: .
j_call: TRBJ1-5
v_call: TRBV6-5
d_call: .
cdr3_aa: CASSYSGGDQPQHF
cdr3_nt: TGTGCCAGCAGTTACTCTGGGGGGGATCAGCCCCAGCATTTT

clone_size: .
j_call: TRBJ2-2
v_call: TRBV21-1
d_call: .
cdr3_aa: CASTQTSGENTGELFF
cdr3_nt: TGTGCCAGCACCCAAACTAGCGGTGAGAACACCGGGGAGCTGTTTTTT

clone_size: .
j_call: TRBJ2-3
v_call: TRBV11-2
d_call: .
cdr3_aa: CASSVSGSRTDTQYF
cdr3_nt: TGTGCCAGCAGCGTTAGTGGGTCCCGCACAGATACGCAGTATTTT

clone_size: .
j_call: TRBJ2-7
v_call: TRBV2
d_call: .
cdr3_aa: CASSSSYEQYF
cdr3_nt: TGTGCCAGCAGTTCATCATACGAGCAGTACTTC

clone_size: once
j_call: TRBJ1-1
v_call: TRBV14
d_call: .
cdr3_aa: CASSQDAGFGAFF
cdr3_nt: TGTGCCAGCAGCCAAGATGCGGGATTTGGAGCTTTCTTT

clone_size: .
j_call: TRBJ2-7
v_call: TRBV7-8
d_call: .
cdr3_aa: CASSLEWGHRSEQYF
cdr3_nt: TGTGCCAGCAGCTTAGAGTGGGGACACCGTTCTGAGCAGTACTTC

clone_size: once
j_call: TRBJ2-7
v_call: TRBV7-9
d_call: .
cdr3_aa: CASSLYWYSEGYEQYF
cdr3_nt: TGTGCCAGCAGCTTATACTGGTATAGTGAGGGGTACGAGCAGTACTTC

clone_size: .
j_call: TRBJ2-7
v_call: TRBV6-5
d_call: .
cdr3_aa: CASARRDSYEQYF
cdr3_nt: TGTGCCAGCGCTCGGCGGGACTCGTACGAGCAGTACTTC

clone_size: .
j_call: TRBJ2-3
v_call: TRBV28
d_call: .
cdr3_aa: CASSNLDTQYF
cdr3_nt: TGTGCCAGCAGCAACCTGGATACGCAGTATTTT

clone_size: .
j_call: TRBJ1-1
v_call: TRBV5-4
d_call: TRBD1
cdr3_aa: CASSLGTGGPEAFF
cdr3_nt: TGTGCCAGCAGCTTAGGGACAGGGGGACCTGAAGCTTTCTTT

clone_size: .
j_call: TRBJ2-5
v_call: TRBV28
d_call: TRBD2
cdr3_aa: CASSFLAGVQETQYF
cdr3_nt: TGTGCCAGCAGTTTCCTAGCGGGAGTGCAGGAGACCCAGTACTTC

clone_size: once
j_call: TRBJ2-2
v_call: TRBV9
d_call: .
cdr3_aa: CASSVVLGRELFF
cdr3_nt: TGTGCCAGCAGCGTAGTACTAGGTCGGGAGCTGTTTTTT

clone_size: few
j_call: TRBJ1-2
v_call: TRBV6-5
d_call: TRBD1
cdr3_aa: CASSRQGSGNYGYTF
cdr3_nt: TGTGCCAGCAGCAGACAGGGATCGGGGAACTATGGCTACACCTTC

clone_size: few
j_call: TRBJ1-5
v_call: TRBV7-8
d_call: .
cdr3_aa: CASSSTRTENQPQHF
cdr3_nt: TGTGCCAGCAGCTCTACACGGACAGAGAATCAGCCCCAGCATTTT

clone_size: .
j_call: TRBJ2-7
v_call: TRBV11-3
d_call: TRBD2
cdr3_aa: CASSLARGGEQYF
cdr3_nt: TGTGCCAGCAGCTTAGCCCGGGGGGGCGAGCAGTACTTC